The next 29 T cell receptor beta chains were all read from a single sample in a study of Tregs in tolerant kidney transplant recipients. The assay was immunoSEQ multiplex PCR, and TCRdb's table has in-frame clones only and misses some. The repertoire holds about 15,000 clones, with about four fifths as singletons. Sequenced material: Tregs from blood, taken before the transplant. The receptors were gathered from a human donor who received a combined kidney and bone marrow transplant.

V is TRBV5-1 and J is TRBJ2-7, with D perhaps matching TRBD1 (5 bases). V was shortened by 0 bases and J by 7 bases, with 14 bases between the two germline ends. Germline-derived CDR1 and CDR2 are SGHRS and YFSETQ. CDR3 length: 14 residues. CDR3 nucleotides: TGCGCCAGCAGCTTGGGAAGGGGTATGGGTGAGCAGTACTTC. As protein: CASSLGRGMGEQYF.

The rearrangement uses TRBV5-4 and TRBJ2-1; 8 bases map to TRBD1. Trimming at V came to 4 bases and at J to 3 bases, leaving 9 bases not matched to a gene. The CDR3 is made up of 16 amino acids. Germline CDR1 SGHNT, CDR2 YYREEE (reference sequence). Written as DNA, the CDR3 is TGTGCCAGCAGCCCGAAGCGGACAGGGTACTACAATGAGCAGTTCTTC. Translating gives CASSPKRTGYYNEQFF.

The chain employs TRBV19 and TRBJ2-3; tentatively, D is TRBD2 (5 bases). Deletions cut 4 bases from V and 7 bases from J, with 15 bases between. The CDR3 is 14 amino acids. The germline gives CDR1 LNHDA, CDR2 SQIVND (reference sequence). Here the CDR3 DNA reads TGTGCCAGTAGTACGGACTCCTGGAGGAATACGCAGTATTTT. Translated: CASSTDSWRNTQYF. The variable domain in full, completed from reference TRBV19 and TRBJ2-3, reads DGGITQSPKYLFRKEGQNVTLSCEQNLNHDAMYWYRQDPGQGLRLIYYSQIVNDFQKGDIAEGYSVSREKKESFPLTVTSAQKNPTAFYLCASSTDSWRNTQYFGPGTRLTVL.

The V gene is TRBV2, the J gene TRBJ1-1, with TRBD1 matching over 7 bases. Trimming took 4 bases from V and 6 from J; bases not matched to a gene: 5. Germline V gives CDR1 SNHLY, CDR2 FYNNEI. The CDR3 is 13 residues long. CDR3: CASSVLRGPEAFF. The CDR3 DNA sequence: TGTGCCAGCAGTGTTCTGAGGGGGCCTGAAGCTTTCTTT. Full variable domain (missing parts from reference TRBV2 and TRBJ1-1): EPEVTQTPSHQVTQMGQEVILRCVPISNHLYFYWYRQILGQKVEFLVSFYNNEISEKSEIFDDQFSVERPDGSNFTLKIRSTKLEDSAMYFCASSVLRGPEAFFGQGTRLTVV.

The table lists this clone with a few counts. CDR3 DNA: TGTGCCAGCAGTGAAGGGGGGAACTATGGCTACACCTTC. This translates into CASSEGGNYGYTF. This chain links TRBV25-1 with TRBJ1-2; D may be TRBD1 (5 bases). Trimming cost V 2 bases and J 2 bases, with 6 bases left between them. The CDR3 extends over 13 amino acids. In germline, CDR1 is MGHDK, CDR2 SYGVNS.

The V gene is TRBV6-5, the J gene TRBJ1-3; tentatively, D is TRBD1 (5 bases). The CDR3 runs to 13 residues. Trimming removed 6 bases at V and 2 bases at J, with 8 bases between. CDR1 and CDR2 (germline): MNHEY, SVGAGI. CDR3 DNA: TGTGCCAGCAGAAGGGGAACTGGAAACACCATATATTTT. Amino acid sequence: CASRRGTGNTIYF.

V and J are TRBV6-1 and TRBJ1-2; D is ambiguous. Between the trimmed V and J ends, which lost 3 bases and 6 bases, there was a span of 5 bases. Germline values: CDR1 MNHNS, CDR2 SASEGT. The CDR3 length is 11 residues. CDR3 sequence (DNA): TGTGCCAGCAGTGATTTAGATGGCTACACCTTC. Amino acids: CASSDLDGYTF.

V is TRBV5-1 and J is TRBJ2-6; D gene uncertain. The V gene's germline CDR1 is SGHRS and CDR2 YFSETQ. The V gene lost 4 bases and the J gene lost 0 bases, with 11 bases spanning the gap. The CDR3 totals 16 residues. The CDR3 DNA reads as TGCGCCAGCAGCCCCTTCTCGGGCTCTGGGGCCAACGTCCTGACTTTC. It codes for CASSPFSGSGANVLTF.

The rearrangement uses TRBV5-1 and TRBJ2-1; perhaps TRBD2 as D (6 bases). Germline V gene data show CDR1 as SGHRS and CDR2 as YFSETQ. The CDR3 extends over 11 amino acids. V was pared by 3 bases and J by 10 bases, with 8 bases between. The CDR3 here is CASSSEGEQFF. CDR3 bases: TGCGCCAGCAGCTCGGAGGGGGAGCAGTTCTTC. The whole variable domain, remainder taken from reference TRBV5-1 and TRBJ2-1, is KAGVTQTPRYLIKTRGQQVTLSCSPISGHRSVSWYQQTPGQGLQFLFEYFSETQRNKGNFPGRFSGRQFSNSRSEMNVSTLELGDSALYLCASSSEGEQFFGPGTRLTVL.

This chain connects TRBV30 to TRBJ2-7; TRBD2 agrees at 11 bases. The CDR3 extends over 13 amino acids. Looked up from germline, CDR1 is GTSNPN and CDR2 is SVGIG (reference sequence). J lost 3 bases, V lost 8 bases, and 6 bases had no gene match. The CDR3 here is CALTSGALYEQYF. The DNA for the CDR3 is TGTGCCCTGACTAGCGGGGCCCTCTACGAGCAGTACTTC.

CDR3 in amino acids: CATSRGGAGGRNEQFF. The CDR3 DNA is TGTGCCACCAGCAGAGGAGGAGCGGGAGGGCGTAATGAGCAGTTCTTC. The V call is TRBV15, the J call TRBJ2-1, with 10 bases lining up with TRBD2. The CDR3 extends over 16 amino acids. The ends lost 1 base at V and 7 bases at J; junction bases unmatched: 7. From germline, CDR1 is LNHNV and CDR2 YYDKDF (reference sequence).

The chain couples TRBV18 to TRBJ1-5, with D perhaps matching TRBD1 (5 bases). The CDR3 has 16 residues. Trimming left V 5 bases short and J 6 bases short, with 20 bases between. In germline, CDR1 is KGHSH, CDR2 LQKENI. The CDR3 region has the DNA TGTGCCAGCTCATCAGGGCCACCCCTCTCCGCTCAGCCCCAGCATTTT. Translation gives CASSSGPPLSAQPQHF.

The V and J genes are TRBV15 and TRBJ1-1; D remains ambiguous. Germline V CDR1 and CDR2: LNHNV, YYDKDF (reference sequence). Trimming removed 1 base at V and 3 bases at J, with 3 bases between. The CDR3 consists of 12 residues. The CDR3 DNA sequence: TGTGCCACCAGCAGAGTCTACACTGAAGCTTTCTTT. Its translation is CATSRVYTEAFF.

The V call is TRBV19, the J call TRBJ2-5; tentative D call: TRBD2 (5 bases). Germline-derived CDR1 and CDR2 are LNHDA and SQIVND (reference sequence). CDR3 length: 13 residues. V dropped 5 bases and J dropped 4 bases, with 11 bases sitting between them. The CDR3 reads CASSGWAGETQYF. CDR3 in DNA: TGTGCCAGTAGTGGGTGGGCGGGAGAGACCCAGTACTTC.

J is TRBJ2-7 and V is TRBV30; no clear D gene. The V gene's germline CDR1 is GTSNPN and CDR2 SVGIG (reference sequence). V gave up 1 base and J gave up 1 base, with 11 bases separating them. CDR3 length equals 14 residues. The CDR3 bases are TGTGCCTGGAGTGATAAGTTCGGTTCCTACGAGCAGTACTTC. It codes for CAWSDKFGSYEQYF.

V is TRBV30 and J is TRBJ1-1; 7 bases match TRBD1. V shed 5 bases, J shed 5 bases, and the junction held 8 bases outside the gene matches. CDR3 length equals 13 residues. Germline V lookup: CDR1 GTSNPN, CDR2 SVGIG (reference sequence). Here the CDR3 reads CAWRRLTGTEAFF. The CDR3 DNA sequence: TGTGCCTGGCGCAGATTGACAGGGACTGAAGCTTTCTTT.

This chain uses TRBV12-5 with TRBJ1-1, with TRBD1 identical over 7 bases. With V trimmed by 6 bases and J by 5 bases, 9 bases remained unmatched. This CDR3 comprises 14 residues. Per the germline V gene, CDR1 is LGHNT and CDR2 is FRNRAP. CDR3: CASGPRGRGTEAFF. The CDR3 DNA reads as TGTGCTAGTGGACCTAGGGGGCGCGGGACTGAAGCTTTCTTT.

The chain recombines TRBV28 with TRBJ1-3, with 7 bases that match TRBD1. The CDR3 is 14 residues long. Trimming removed 7 bases from V and 4 bases from J; junction bases left unmatched: 7. In germline, CDR1 is MDHEN, CDR2 SYDVKM. CDR3 region: CASTLTGSGNTIYF. The CDR3 DNA is TGTGCCAGCACCTTGACAGGGTCCGGAAACACCATATATTTT.

The V gene is TRBV7-2, the J gene TRBJ2-3; TRBD2 matches at 10 bases. The V segment lost 2 bases and the J segment 2 bases; nucleotides outside the gene matches: 1. Looked up from germline, CDR1 is SGHTA and CDR2 is FQGNSA. The CDR3 length is 15 residues. The CDR3 sequence is CASSLLAGDTDTQYF. The CDR3 DNA reads TGTGCCAGCAGCTTACTAGCGGGGGACACAGATACGCAGTATTTT.

Written as DNA, the CDR3 is TGTGCCAGCAGCCCCGCACCGGGAGTCGTCTACGAGCAGTACTTC. Amino acids: CASSPAPGVVYEQYF. This chain links TRBV11-2 with TRBJ2-7; tentatively, D is TRBD2 (6 bases). CDR3 size: 15 residues. V was shortened by 5 bases and J by 3 bases, with 17 bases between the two germline ends. Per germline, CDR1 SGHAT and CDR2 FQNNGV.

This clone was observed once. This chain uses TRBV6-5 with TRBJ1-1; D call uncertain. Between the trimmed V and J ends, which lost 0 bases and 11 bases, there was a span of 13 bases. The germline CDR1 and CDR2 sequences are MNHEY and SVGAGI. The CDR3 has 13 amino acids. The CDR3 is CASSYSIRGLAFF. The CDR3 coding sequence is TGTGCCAGCAGTTACTCCATCCGGGGTTTGGCTTTCTTT.

Only a few counts were recorded for this clone. V is TRBV5-1 and J is TRBJ1-2; 8 bases align to TRBD1. The length of the CDR3 is 17 residues. Per germline, CDR1 SGHRS and CDR2 YFSETQ. After removal of 3 bases from V and 3 bases from J, the junction contained 13 bases not matched to a gene. CDR3 residues: CASSSWGIQGGDYGYTF. The CDR3 coding sequence is TGCGCCAGCAGCTCTTGGGGGATACAGGGGGGCGACTATGGCTACACCTTC.

The chain carries TRBV9 and TRBJ1-3; 7 nucleotides match TRBD1. The CDR3 length is 16 residues. Per germline, CDR1 SGDLS and CDR2 YYNGEE. J lost 0 bases, V lost 4 bases, and 7 bases had no gene match. DNA of the CDR3: TGTGCCAGCAGCCCGGGACAGCTACTCTCTGGAAACACCATATATTTT. As protein: CASSPGQLLSGNTIYF.

V gene TRBV5-1 combines with J gene TRBJ1-5; unclear D gene. CDR1 SGHRS and CDR2 YFSETQ come from the germline V gene. There are 15 residues in the CDR3. Trimming removed 0 bases from V and 7 bases from J, with 14 bases in between. The chain's CDR3 is CASSLEGGKEQPQHF. CDR3 DNA: TGCGCCAGCAGCTTGGAAGGAGGGAAAGAGCAGCCCCAGCATTTT.

This clone has a handful of counts. The chain has TRBV9 and TRBJ2-3; D is ambiguous. Germline assignment: CDR1 SGDLS and CDR2 YYNGEE. Trimming stripped 0 bases from V and 2 bases from J, with 10 bases between. This CDR3 has 15 amino acids. Written as DNA, the CDR3 is TGTGCCAGCAGCGTAGATGCGTACCACACAGATACGCAGTATTTT. It yields the protein CASSVDAYHTDTQYF.

The chain has TRBV7-9 and TRBJ1-1; D is uncertain. This CDR3 has 8 amino acids. Trimming shortened V by 8 bases and J by 11 bases, and 6 bases separated the two germline ends. Germline assignment: CDR1 SEHNR and CDR2 FQNEAQ (reference sequence). The DNA for the CDR3 is TGTGCCAGCGGCGGGGCTTTCTTT. Translating it yields CASGGAFF.

V gene TRBV9 combines with J gene TRBJ1-2, with D maybe TRBD1 (5 bases). The CDR3 length is 15 residues. Germline CDR1 is SGDLS and CDR2 is YYNGEE. With 0 bases removed from V and 0 bases from J, the gap between germline ends came to 9 bases. CDR3 bases: TGTGCCAGCAGCGTAGGAACGGGGGCTAACTATGGCTACACCTTC. Translation gives CASSVGTGANYGYTF.

The chain carries TRBV20-1 and TRBJ2-7, with D hard to call. From germline, CDR1 is DFQATT and CDR2 SNEGSKA (reference sequence). Trimming left V 5 bases short and J 6 bases short, with 8 bases between. This CDR3 comprises 10 residues. The CDR3: CSALNGEQYF. Written as DNA, the CDR3 is TGCAGTGCTTTAAACGGCGAGCAGTACTTC.

The CDR3 bases are TGTGCCAGCAGCTCAAGGACTAGCGGGGGGGCAAGGAATGAGCAGTTCTTC. Translation: CASSSRTSGGARNEQFF. This rearrangement joins TRBV7-2 to TRBJ2-1, with 15 bases that match TRBD2. Germline V gives CDR1 SGHTA, CDR2 FQGNSA. The J segment lost 7 bases and the V segment lost 4 bases, leaving 8 bases of the junction unmatched. The CDR3 has 17 amino acids.